Below are 15 T cell receptor beta chains sequenced from a single sample in a study of vaccination and CD4 T cells after COVID-19. Once obtained from cultured CD4+ T cells, the DNA was sequenced using the Oncomine TCR Beta short-read assay. Researchers extracted genomic DNA from CD4+ T cells that had been cultured. TCRdb itself ran the PCR reads through MiXCR, one entry per CDR3 protein. The sample has about 11,000 distinct CDR3 sequences, 40% seen once. No antigens are known for them. The treatment was: roughly 10-day PBMC culture with coronavirus spike peptide pools or control peptides (ViraFEST assay). CD4+ T-cell collection from the unexposed donor predated the COVID-19 pandemic (2011-2018). Sequencing was carried out using CD4+ T cells from blood, cultured in vitro. Source of these receptors: a human donor in good health.

This chain links TRBV7-2 with TRBJ1-2; possibly TRBD1 for D (6 bases). CDR3 length: 14 amino acids. From germline, CDR1 is SGHTA and CDR2 FQGNSA. V lost 7 bases and J 6 bases, leaving 18 bases between the germline ends. CDR3 protein: CASIHTGDKDGYTF. CDR3 bases: TGTGCCAGCATTCACACCGGGGACAAGGATGGCTACACCTTC.

This clonotype has only a few counts. This sequence joins TRBV6-1 and TRBJ1-1; weak D call: TRBD1 (6 bases). The CDR3 contains 13 residues. Germline loops: CDR1 MNHNS, CDR2 SASEGT. Deletions cut 8 bases from V and 1 base from J, with 11 bases between. CDR3 residues: CASAGTQNTEAFF. The CDR3, as DNA: TGTGCCAGCGCCGGGACACAGAACACTGAAGCTTTCTTT.

By frequency in the sample, this clonotype is medium-sized. The DNA of the CDR3 is TGCAGTGCCCTGGGGGGGGCTCTGGGGAGTGCTTTCTTT. This codes for CSALGGALGSAFF. The V call is TRBV20-1, the J call TRBJ1-1; perhaps TRBD1 as D (6 bases). CDR3 length: 13 residues. CDR1 and CDR2 from the germline V gene are DFQATT and SNEGSKA (reference sequence). V was trimmed by 6 bases and J by 11 bases, leaving 22 bases between them.

The V and J genes are TRBV6-2 or TRBV6-3 and TRBJ2-7; 9 positions agree with TRBD2. J was trimmed by 3 bases and V by 0 bases; bases with no gene match: 6. The CDR3 has 16 residues. Germline V CDR1 and CDR2: MNHEY, SVGEGT. The CDR3 reads CASSYSLTSGYYEQYF. In DNA, the CDR3 is TGTGCCAGCAGTTACTCTTTGACTAGCGGTTACTACGAGCAGTACTTC.

The chain joins TRBV2 to TRBJ2-5; 8 bases match TRBD1. CDR3 length equals 14 residues. The ends lost 7 bases at V and 5 bases at J; junction bases unmatched: 9. Germline CDR1 is SNHLY and CDR2 is FYNNEI. CDR3 amino acids: CASNPTGVMETQYF. The DNA of the CDR3 is TGTGCCAGCAACCCGACAGGGGTAATGGAGACCCAGTACTTC.

This sequence joins TRBV5-1 and TRBJ2-6; unclear D gene. Germline V gene sequence: CDR1 SGHRS, CDR2 YFSETQ. Trimming pared 0 bases from V and 2 bases from J, leaving 3 bases between. There are 14 residues in the CDR3. CDR3 amino acids: CASSLEAGANVLTF. In DNA form, the CDR3 reads TGCGCCAGCAGCTTGGAAGCTGGGGCCAACGTCCTGACTTTC.

The sample holds a few counts of this clonotype. In DNA, the CDR3 is TGTGCCAGCAGCTTAGCGCCGTCGTCACCCCTCCACTTT. The encoded protein is CASSLAPSSPLHF. The V and J genes are TRBV7-8 and TRBJ1-6, with D unresolved. The ends were cut back, 0 bases at V and 10 bases at J, with 7 bases in the middle. The CDR3 is 13 amino acids. Germline-derived CDR1 and CDR2 are SGHVS and FQNEAQ. Full variable domain (rest looked up from reference TRBV7-8 and TRBJ1-6): GAGVSQSPRYKVAKRGQDVALRCDPISGHVSLFWYQQALGQGPEFLTYFQNEAQLDKSGLPSDRFFAERPEGSVSTLKIQRTQQEDSAVYLCASSLAPSSPLHFGNGTRLTVT.

This chain connects TRBV6-4 to TRBJ2-1, with D perhaps matching TRBD1 (5 bases). Germline values: CDR1 MRHNA, CDR2 SNTAGT. The length of the CDR3 is 16 residues. V lost 4 bases and J 0 bases, leaving 13 bases between the germline ends. The CDR3 here is CASSVLPRGSYNEQFF. The CDR3 DNA follows: TGTGCCAGCAGTGTCCTACCTAGGGGCTCCTACAATGAGCAGTTCTTC.

The V call is TRBV28, the J call TRBJ1-2, with D possibly TRBD1 on 6 matching bases. This CDR3 comprises 14 residues. V was clipped by 6 bases and J by 7 bases, with 18 bases between them. In germline, CDR1 is MDHEN, CDR2 SYDVKM. CDR3 nucleotide sequence: TGTGCCAGCAGCTACCTTGATGGGGGCGCTGGCTACACCTTC. As protein: CASSYLDGGAGYTF.

The genes are TRBV7-3 and TRBJ1-5, with 9 bases that match TRBD1. CDR3 length: 15 residues. Germline V gene sequence: CDR1 SGHTA, CDR2 FQGTGA. V lost 3 bases to trimming and J lost 5 bases; unmatched junction nucleotides: 5. The CDR3: CASSFPGQGYQPQHF. Here the CDR3 DNA reads TGTGCCAGCAGCTTCCCGGGACAGGGTTATCAGCCCCAGCATTTT.

This clonotype appeared a few times. The chain couples TRBV20-1 to TRBJ2-2; weak D call: TRBD1 (5 bases). This CDR3 is built from 13 residues. The V gene's germline CDR1 is DFQATT and CDR2 SNEGSKA (reference sequence). The V and J ends lost 5 bases and 6 bases respectively, with 13 bases between them. Written as DNA, the CDR3 is TGCAGTGCTCGCAGGGAAGTATCCGGGGAGCTGTTTTTT. This translates into CSARREVSGELFF.

The gene calls are TRBV19 and TRBJ2-3; TRBD1 aligns across 9 bases. V dropped 6 bases and J dropped 3; count of bases not matched to a gene: 7. The CDR3 spans 15 residues. Per germline, CDR1 LNHDA and CDR2 SQIVND (reference sequence). CDR3 in amino acids: CASSLGQGVTDTQYF. Here the CDR3 DNA reads TGTGCCAGTAGCCTGGGACAGGGAGTGACAGATACGCAGTATTTT.

J is TRBJ1-1 and V is TRBV20-1, with D unclear. CDR3 length equals 13 residues. The ends were cut back, 0 bases at V and 4 bases at J, with 9 bases in the middle. Germline loops: CDR1 DFQATT, CDR2 SNEGSKA (reference sequence). As DNA, the CDR3 is TGCAGTGCTAGAGAGGGCGCGGGCACTGAAGCTTTCTTT. Its translation is CSAREGAGTEAFF.

This clonotype qualifies as medium-sized. The chain combines TRBV20-1 with TRBJ1-2; D perhaps matches TRBD1 (5 bases). Between the trimmed V and J ends, which lost 5 bases and 4 bases, there was a span of 11 bases. The CDR3 consists of 12 residues. From germline, CDR1 is DFQATT and CDR2 SNEGSKA (reference sequence). The DNA for the CDR3 is TGCAGTGCTCCAGACAGCACCTATGGCTACACCTTC. This sequence encodes CSAPDSTYGYTF.

The chain joins TRBV29-1 to TRBJ1-1; D is unclear. Germline CDR1 reads SQVTM; CDR2 reads ANQGSEA. V was cut by 6 bases and J by 4 bases, with 12 bases left in between. The CDR3 contains 12 residues. The CDR3 spells CSVSSLATEAFF. As DNA, the CDR3 is TGCAGCGTATCCAGCTTGGCCACTGAAGCTTTCTTT.